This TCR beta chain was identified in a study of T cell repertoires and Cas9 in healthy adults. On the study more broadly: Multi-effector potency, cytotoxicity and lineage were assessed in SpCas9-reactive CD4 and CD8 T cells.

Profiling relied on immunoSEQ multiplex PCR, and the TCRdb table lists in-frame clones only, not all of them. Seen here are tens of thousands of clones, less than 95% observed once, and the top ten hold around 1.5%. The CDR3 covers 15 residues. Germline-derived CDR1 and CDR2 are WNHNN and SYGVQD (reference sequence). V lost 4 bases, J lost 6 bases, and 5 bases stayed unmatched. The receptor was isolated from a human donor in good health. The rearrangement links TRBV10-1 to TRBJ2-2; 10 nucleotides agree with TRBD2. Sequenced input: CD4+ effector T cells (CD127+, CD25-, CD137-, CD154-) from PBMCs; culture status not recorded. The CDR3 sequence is CASSVPSGGAGELFF. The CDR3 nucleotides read TGCGCCAGCAGTGTGCCTAGCGGGGGAGCCGGGGAGCTGTTTTTT.